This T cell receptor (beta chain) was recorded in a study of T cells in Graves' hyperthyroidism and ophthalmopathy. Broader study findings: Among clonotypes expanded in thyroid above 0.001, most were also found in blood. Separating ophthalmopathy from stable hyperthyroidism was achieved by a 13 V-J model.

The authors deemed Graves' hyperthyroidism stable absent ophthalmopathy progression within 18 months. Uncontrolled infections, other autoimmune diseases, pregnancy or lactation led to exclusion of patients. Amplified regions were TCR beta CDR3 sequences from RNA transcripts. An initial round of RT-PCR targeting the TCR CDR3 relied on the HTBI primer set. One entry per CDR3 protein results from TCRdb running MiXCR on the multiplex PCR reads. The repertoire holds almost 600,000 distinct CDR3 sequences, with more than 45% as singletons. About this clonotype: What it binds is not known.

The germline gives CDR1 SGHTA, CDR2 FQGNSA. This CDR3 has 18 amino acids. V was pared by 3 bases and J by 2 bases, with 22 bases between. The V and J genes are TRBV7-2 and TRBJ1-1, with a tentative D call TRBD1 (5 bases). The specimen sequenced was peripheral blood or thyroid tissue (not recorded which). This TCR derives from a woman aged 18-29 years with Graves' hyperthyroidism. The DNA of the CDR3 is TGTGCCAGCAGCTTGTGGCTAGCGGGAGGGGCGTTTAACACTGAAGCTTTCTTT. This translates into CASSLWLAGGAFNTEAFF.